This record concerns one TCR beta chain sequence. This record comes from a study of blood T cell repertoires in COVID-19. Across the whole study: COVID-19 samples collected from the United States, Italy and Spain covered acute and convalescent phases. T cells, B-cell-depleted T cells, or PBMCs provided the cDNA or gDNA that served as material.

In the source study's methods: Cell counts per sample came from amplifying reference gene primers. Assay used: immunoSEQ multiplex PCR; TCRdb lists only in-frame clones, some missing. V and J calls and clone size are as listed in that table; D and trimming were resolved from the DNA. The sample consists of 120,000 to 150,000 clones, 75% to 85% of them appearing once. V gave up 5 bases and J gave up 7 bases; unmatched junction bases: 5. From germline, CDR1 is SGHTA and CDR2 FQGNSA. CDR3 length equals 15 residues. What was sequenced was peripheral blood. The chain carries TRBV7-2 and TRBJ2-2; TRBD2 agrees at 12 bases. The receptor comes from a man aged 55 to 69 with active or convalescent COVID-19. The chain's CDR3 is CASSRGTSGHGELFF. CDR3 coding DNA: TGTGCCAGCAGCCGCGGGACTAGCGGGCACGGGGAGCTGTTTTTT.